These 13 T cell receptor beta chains came from one sample sequenced in a study of blood T cell repertoires in COVID-19 (TCRdb year 2020). Libraries were built with the immunoSEQ multiplex PCR assay. This immuneACCESS table, as held by TCRdb, lists in-frame sequences with V and J called but not all clones. Of the missing ones, under half trace to an unresolved V gene in checked studies; the others have no known cause. A total of roughly 200,000 clones appear in this sample, 75% to 90% of them only once. The top ten clones comprise around 3% of the sample. Material for sequencing was peripheral blood. The receptors originated from a man between 60 and 75 years old with acute or convalescent COVID-19.

This chain links TRBV2 with TRBJ2-3; D unresolved. Trimming removed 8 bases at V and 4 bases at J, with 16 bases between. Per germline, CDR1 SNHLY and CDR2 FYNNEI. CDR3 length: 14 residues. The CDR3: CASLESNFPDTQYF. The DNA of the CDR3 is TGTGCCAGCCTCGAAAGCAATTTTCCAGATACGCAGTATTTT.

The gene calls are TRBV18 and TRBJ1-5; D perhaps matches TRBD1 (6 bases). Germline V gene sequence: CDR1 KGHSH, CDR2 LQKENI. Deletions cut 2 bases from V and 6 bases from J, with 11 bases between. This CDR3 has 14 amino acids. The CDR3 DNA reads TGTGCCAGCTCACCAACGGGGGGCGGTCAGCCCCAGCATTTT. Its translation: CASSPTGGGQPQHF.

Here the CDR3 DNA reads TGCGCCAGCAGCTGGGGAAGAGGAGGGATCGAGGAGACCCAGTACTTC. Translating it yields CASSWGRGGIEETQYF. The chain uses TRBV5-1 and TRBJ2-5; possibly TRBD2 for D (6 bases). This CDR3 has 16 amino acids. CDR1 and CDR2 (germline): SGHRS, YFSETQ. The V end was cut by 3 bases, the J end by 5 bases, with 20 bases between. Combining the CDR3 with reference TRBV5-1 and TRBJ2-5 gives the whole variable domain KAGVTQTPRYLIKTRGQQVTLSCSPISGHRSVSWYQQTPGQGLQFLFEYFSETQRNKGNFPGRFSGRQFSNSRSEMNVSTLELGDSALYLCASSWGRGGIEETQYFGPGTRLLVL.

V gene TRBV24-1 combines with J gene TRBJ2-1, with D tentatively TRBD1 (6 bases). The V gene lost 0 bases and the J gene lost 9 bases, with 14 bases spanning the gap. The CDR3 has 15 residues. CDR1 is KGHDR and CDR2 is SFDVKD in the germline V gene. The CDR3 bases are TGTGCCACCAGTGATTTGCGTCCAGGGGCGGGTGAGCAGTTCTTC. Translation gives CATSDLRPGAGEQFF.

The chain is built from TRBV29-1 and TRBJ2-2, with TRBD1 identical over 7 bases. CDR1 and CDR2 from the germline V gene are SQVTM and ANQGSEA. The CDR3 has 14 amino acids. V dropped 5 bases and J dropped 1; count of bases not matched to a gene: 4. In DNA, the CDR3 is TGCAGCGTTCTTTGGGACAGGAACACCGGGGAGCTGTTTTTT. Translating gives CSVLWDRNTGELFF.

This clone was detected only a few times. CDR3 DNA sequence: TGTGCCAGCAGTTTTGGAGCGAGGAACGAGCAGTACTTC. It codes for CASSFGARNEQYF. This chain links TRBV12-3 or TRBV12-4 with TRBJ2-7; D is unclear. The CDR3 runs to 13 residues. Trimming cost V 3 bases and J 5 bases, with 11 bases left between them.

V and J are TRBV7-2 and TRBJ2-2, with D unclear. V gave up 1 base and J gave up 7 bases, with 16 bases separating them. The germline V gene encodes CDR1 SGHTA and CDR2 FQGNSA. This CDR3 is built from 16 residues. The CDR3 spells CASSLGRSLLGGELFF. The CDR3 coding sequence is TGTGCCAGCAGCTTAGGTCGGTCTCTCCTAGGCGGGGAGCTGTTTTTT.

The chain carries TRBV6-4 and TRBJ2-1, with 10 bases lining up with TRBD2. The V gene's germline CDR1 is MRHNA and CDR2 SNTAGT. V shed 7 bases, J shed 4 bases, and the junction held 7 bases outside the gene matches. The CDR3 extends over 15 amino acids. The CDR3 spells CASIGLAGAYNEQFF. CDR3 coding DNA: TGTGCCAGCATTGGTCTAGCGGGAGCGTACAATGAGCAGTTCTTC.

The genes are TRBV12-3 or TRBV12-4 and TRBJ2-7; D remains ambiguous. CDR3 length equals 11 residues. V lost 4 bases to trimming and J lost 2 bases, with 3 bases between them. The CDR3 coding sequence is TGTGCCAGCAGTTCCACCTACGAGCAGTACTTC. The encoded protein is CASSSTYEQYF.

The count of this clone is one. V gene TRBV5-1 combines with J gene TRBJ2-3; 8 nucleotides line up with TRBD2. The CDR3 covers 15 residues. Trimming at V came to 0 bases and at J to 4 bases, leaving 4 bases not matched to a gene. Germline loops: CDR1 SGHRS, CDR2 YFSETQ. The CDR3 spells CASSLDRTSPDTQYF. CDR3 sequence (DNA): TGCGCCAGCAGCTTGGATCGGACTAGCCCAGATACGCAGTATTTT.

The chain uses TRBV19 and TRBJ1-1; 7 bases map to TRBD1. V lost 1 base, J lost 6 bases, and 8 bases stayed unmatched. Germline CDR1 and CDR2: LNHDA and SQIVND (reference sequence). The CDR3 consists of 15 residues. CDR3 amino acids: CASSIGMTGRAEAFF. CDR3 sequence (DNA): TGTGCCAGTAGTATAGGGATGACAGGGCGGGCTGAAGCTTTCTTT. The full variable domain, in which reference TRBV19 and TRBJ1-1 provide the parts outside the CDR3, is DGGITQSPKYLFRKEGQNVTLSCEQNLNHDAMYWYRQDPGQGLRLIYYSQIVNDFQKGDIAEGYSVSREKKESFPLTVTSAQKNPTAFYLCASSIGMTGRAEAFFGQGTRLTVV.

This clone was observed a few times. In DNA, the CDR3 is TGCGCCAGCAGGAGAGGGACTAGCGGGAATGAGCAGTTCTTC. Its protein is CASRRGTSGNEQFF. The rearrangement links TRBV5-1 to TRBJ2-1; 12 nucleotides agree with TRBD2. The germline V gene has CDR1 SGHRS and CDR2 YFSETQ. V shed 5 bases and J 7 bases; nucleotides not matched to a gene: 4. This CDR3 contains 14 residues.

The chain employs TRBV4-3 and TRBJ2-7; possible D gene TRBD1, 6 bases. The CDR3 is 16 residues long. The germline gives CDR1 LGHNA, CDR2 YSLEER. V lost 0 bases and J 3 bases, leaving 15 bases between the germline ends. DNA for the CDR3: TGCGCCAGCAGCCAAGACAGGGGCCGGAAAGGCTACGAGCAGTACTTC. Amino acids: CASSQDRGRKGYEQYF.